A single sample is the source of the 27 T cell receptor beta chains below, sequenced in a study of T cell repertoires in cytomegalovirus infection. TCRdb reprocessed the reads via MiXCR and lists one record per CDR3 protein. The sample records 200,000 to 300,000 distinct CDR3 sequences, roughly 13% being singletons. The sequenced material came from PBMCs. These receptors came from a human donor in good health (CMV status not recorded). Some clones in this sample may be carry-over from other donors' samples.

V and J are TRBV5-5 and TRBJ1-1, with a weak D call TRBD1 (6 bases). Trimming stripped 2 bases from V and 0 bases from J, with 14 bases between. Germline V lookup: CDR1 SGHKS, CDR2 YYEKEE (reference sequence). The CDR3 covers 16 residues. The CDR3, as DNA: TGTGCCAGCAGCTTATCCGGACAGCGCTTGAACACTGAAGCTTTCTTT. It codes for CASSLSGQRLNTEAFF.

This clonotype was recorded a few times. The chain recombines TRBV29-1 with TRBJ2-1, with D perhaps given as TRBD1 or TRBD2 (5 bases each). Trimming removed 6 bases at V and 2 bases at J, with 14 bases between. Germline V lookup: CDR1 SQVTM, CDR2 ANQGSEA. The CDR3 extends over 14 amino acids. CDR3 amino acids: CSVARDRTYNEQFF. The CDR3 bases are TGCAGCGTAGCCCGGGACCGAACCTACAATGAGCAGTTCTTC.

This chain connects TRBV11-1 to TRBJ1-1; D gene ambiguous. V dropped 0 bases and J dropped 5 bases, with 10 bases sitting between them. Germline V lookup: CDR1 SGHAT, CDR2 FQDESV (reference sequence). This CDR3 region has 14 residues. CDR3 protein: CASSLAVLGTEAFF. The CDR3 DNA follows: TGTGCCAGCAGCTTAGCGGTATTAGGAACTGAAGCTTTCTTT. The variable domain in full, with the rest retrieved from reference TRBV11-1 and TRBJ1-1, is EAEVAQSPRYKITEKSQAVAFWCDPISGHATLYWYRQILGQGPELLVQFQDESVVDDSQLPKDRFSAERLKGVDSTLKIQPAELGDSAMYLCASSLAVLGTEAFFGQGTRLTVV.

Many counts were recorded for this clonotype. J is TRBJ1-4 and V is TRBV28, with 8 bases lining up with TRBD1. V was clipped by 6 bases and J by 8 bases; unmatched bases: 11. CDR1 is MDHEN, CDR2 SYDVKM, per germline. The CDR3 extends over 15 amino acids. The CDR3 is CASRTDRGRSEKLFF. CDR3 DNA: TGTGCCAGCAGGACCGACAGGGGACGTTCCGAAAAACTGTTTTTT.

This clonotype was counted many times. The chain joins TRBV7-3 to TRBJ1-2; no definite D call. Germline V gives CDR1 SGHTA, CDR2 FQGTGA. The V end was cut by 1 base, the J end by 4 bases, with 7 bases between. This CDR3 contains 13 residues. The CDR3 DNA is TGTGCCAGCAGCTTAATGGGTGGCTATGGCTACACCTTC. Translation gives CASSLMGGYGYTF.

The J gene is TRBJ2-1, the V gene TRBV4-3, with 13 positions matching TRBD2. CDR1 and CDR2 from the germline V gene are LGHNA and YSLEER. The junction had 3 bases not matched to a gene; V was cut back by 1 base and J by 0 bases. This CDR3 contains 18 residues. CDR3 region: CASSQGLAGGFSYNEQFF. The DNA for the CDR3 is TGCGCCAGCAGCCAAGGACTAGCGGGAGGCTTCTCCTACAATGAGCAGTTCTTC.

The chain has TRBV29-1 and TRBJ2-5, with D tentatively TRBD1 (6 bases). Germline assignment: CDR1 SQVTM and CDR2 ANQGSEA. This CDR3 region has 13 residues. The V end lost 6 bases, the J end lost 0 bases, and 11 bases lay between the germline ends. The CDR3 protein is CSVRGFDQETQYF. CDR3 in DNA: TGCAGCGTCAGGGGCTTTGACCAAGAGACCCAGTACTTC. Full variable domain (outside the CDR3, taken from reference TRBV29-1 and TRBJ2-5): SAVISQKPSRDICQRGTSLTIQCQVDSQVTMMFWYRQQPGQSLTLIATANQGSEATYESGFVIDKFPISRPNLTFSTLTVSNMSPEDSSIYLCSVRGFDQETQYFGPGTRLLVL.

As to this clonotype: A read error is possible here, since a much larger clone lies one base away. The chain links TRBV7-2 to TRBJ1-2, with TRBD1 as a possible D gene (5 bases). CDR1 SGHTA and CDR2 FQGNSA come from the germline V gene. The CDR3 totals 13 residues. CDR3 residues: CASSFRDLNGNTF. The CDR3, as DNA: TGTGCCAGCAGCTTCCGGGACTTAAATGGCAACACCTTC.

Many counts were recorded for this clonotype. J is TRBJ2-5 and V is TRBV7-8, with D tentatively TRBD1 (5 bases). Germline V gene data show CDR1 as SGHVS and CDR2 as FQNEAQ. Trimming removed 7 bases at V and 5 bases at J, with 14 bases between. This CDR3 comprises 13 residues. The CDR3 spells CASKIRSGETQYF. CDR3 DNA: TGTGCCAGCAAAATACGGTCAGGGGAGACCCAGTACTTC.

The rearrangement joins TRBV10-3 to TRBJ1-1; TRBD1 is a possible D gene (5 bases). Germline-derived CDR1 and CDR2 are ENHRY and SYGVKD. V shed 8 bases and J shed 1 base, with 14 bases lying between them. This CDR3 spans 14 amino acids. CDR3 DNA: TGTGCCATCGCATCGGTCGGGGGGAACACTGAAGCTTTCTTT. Its translation: CAIASVGGNTEAFF.

This chain uses TRBV25-1 with TRBJ2-3; TRBD2 might be the D (6 bases). Germline V gene lookup returns CDR1 MGHDK and CDR2 SYGVNS. The CDR3 totals 16 residues. V lost 1 base to trimming and J lost 6 bases, with 17 bases between them. The CDR3 region is CASSEWETGVGDTQYF. The CDR3 region has the DNA TGTGCCAGCAGTGAATGGGAAACGGGAGTGGGCGATACGCAGTATTTT.

The J gene is TRBJ1-5, the V gene TRBV15, with no clear D. Trimming removed 3 bases at V and 4 bases at J, with 7 bases between. CDR3 size: 13 residues. Looked up from germline, CDR1 is LNHNV and CDR2 is YYDKDF (reference sequence). The CDR3: CATSSGKNQPQHF. For the CDR3, the DNA is TGTGCCACCAGCAGTGGTAAAAATCAGCCCCAGCATTTT.

This clonotype turned up a few times. The chain's CDR3 is CSVEASGREQYF. The CDR3 coding sequence is TGCAGCGTTGAAGCTTCGGGTCGCGAGCAGTACTTC. The chain links TRBV29-1 to TRBJ2-7; D call uncertain. CDR3 length: 12 amino acids. Germline CDR1 and CDR2: SQVTM and ANQGSEA. Trimming took off 1 base at V and 6 bases at J, with 10 bases between the two ends.

This clonotype was found many times. V gene TRBV7-2 combines with J gene TRBJ2-4; D not certain. The length of the CDR3 is 13 residues. The V and J ends lost 5 bases and 5 bases respectively, with 10 bases between them. From germline, CDR1 is SGHTA and CDR2 FQGNSA. CDR3 protein: CASSPQAENIQYF. The CDR3 DNA follows: TGTGCCAGCAGCCCCCAGGCAGAAAACATTCAGTACTTC.

This clonotype was found many times. This sequence joins TRBV20-1 and TRBJ1-2; D is perhaps TRBD1 (6 bases). The CDR3 totals 12 residues. The germline CDR1 and CDR2 sequences are DFQATT and SNEGSKA (reference sequence). V dropped 0 bases and J dropped 7 bases, with 9 bases sitting between them. CDR3 amino acids: CSARETGFGYTF. DNA for the CDR3: TGCAGTGCTAGAGAAACAGGGTTTGGCTACACCTTC.

CDR3 residues: CASSLVAAAYEQYF. The CDR3 DNA sequence: TGCGCCAGCAGCTTGGTGGCGGCGGCCTACGAGCAGTACTTC. The rearrangement joins TRBV5-1 to TRBJ2-7, with D hard to call. V was clipped by 0 bases and J by 2 bases, with 9 bases between them. CDR1 is SGHRS, CDR2 YFSETQ, per germline. The length of the CDR3 is 14 residues.

As regards this clonotype: Given a much more abundant clone one base away, this may be a read error. This chain joins TRBV6-6 and TRBJ2-3; 7 bases map to TRBD2. CDR1 and CDR2 from the germline V gene are MNHNY and SVGAGI (reference sequence). This CDR3 spans 17 amino acids. The CDR3 region is CSSSYSGVAGSTDTQYF. The DNA of the CDR3 is TGTTCCAGCAGTTACTCAGGAGTAGCGGGTAGCACAGATACGCAGTATTTT.

The rearrangement links TRBV3-1 to TRBJ1-1; no firm D call. V lost 1 base, J lost 1 base, and 7 bases lay in between. The CDR3 sequence is 14 residues long. CDR1 is LGHDT, CDR2 YNNKEL, per germline (reference sequence). CDR3 residues: CASSQVWKNTEAFF. For the CDR3, the DNA is TGTGCCAGCAGCCAAGTTTGGAAGAACACTGAAGCTTTCTTT.

In this sample, this clonotype turned up many times. This sequence joins TRBV7-2 and TRBJ1-1; D gene ambiguous. Germline CDR1 and CDR2: SGHTA and FQGNSA. CDR3 size: 12 residues. V shed 0 bases and J shed 8 bases, with 7 bases lying between them. The CDR3 DNA sequence: TGTGCCAGCAGCTTAGCCTCGACGGAAGCTTTCTTT. This sequence encodes CASSLASTEAFF.

The sample holds a few counts of this clonotype. The CDR3 DNA reads TGCAGCGTTGGGGGGACTAGCGGGGGAAGGACGAACACCGGGGAGCTGTTTTTT. Translating gives CSVGGTSGGRTNTGELFF. The J gene is TRBJ2-2, the V gene TRBV29-1; 14 bases match TRBD2. CDR3 size: 18 residues. Trimming at V came to 4 bases and at J to 0 bases, leaving 7 bases not matched to a gene. Germline V gives CDR1 SQVTM, CDR2 ANQGSEA.

V and J are TRBV20-1 and TRBJ1-2; D is perhaps TRBD1 (5 bases). Germline CDR1 DFQATT, CDR2 SNEGSKA (reference sequence). This CDR3 comprises 14 residues. With 5 bases removed from V and 3 bases from J, the gap between germline ends came to 16 bases. In DNA form, the CDR3 reads TGCAGTGCTCCTCCGAGGACACGATACTATGGCTACACCTTC. Protein sequence: CSAPPRTRYYGYTF.

This chain uses TRBV9 with TRBJ2-5; D uncertain. V lost 4 bases and J lost 2, with 15 bases in between. The CDR3 loop spans 15 amino acids. CDR1 SGDLS and CDR2 YYNGEE come from the germline V gene. The CDR3 region is CASSSRGTVQETQYF. For the CDR3, the DNA is TGTGCCAGCAGCTCCCGCGGCACAGTACAAGAGACCCAGTACTTC.

This clonotype showed up many times. The V and J genes are TRBV29-1 and TRBJ2-3, with 10 bases fitting TRBD2. This CDR3 spans 14 amino acids. The trim removed 6 bases at V and 1 base at J, leaving 4 bases unmatched. Germline CDR1 SQVTM, CDR2 ANQGSEA. This CDR3 reads CSVDLAGGTDTQYF. The CDR3 bases are TGCAGCGTGGATCTAGCGGGAGGCACAGATACGCAGTATTTT.

This clonotype was counted a few times. The chain combines TRBV7-9 with TRBJ2-7; D might be TRBD1 or TRBD2, each matching 5 bases. The CDR3 sequence is 14 residues long. Deletions cut 2 bases from V and 3 bases from J, with 11 bases between. Per the germline V gene, CDR1 is SEHNR and CDR2 is FQNEAQ (reference sequence). CDR3: CASSLMRGDYEQYF. For the CDR3, the DNA is TGTGCCAGCAGCTTAATGAGGGGAGACTACGAGCAGTACTTC.

In its sample, this clonotype was seen a few times. This sequence joins TRBV29-1 and TRBJ1-4; D not resolved. Trimming stripped 4 bases from V and 3 bases from J, with 12 bases between. The germline V gene has CDR1 SQVTM and CDR2 ANQGSEA. The CDR3 is 14 amino acids. CDR3: CSVAGLGSNEKLFF. CDR3 in DNA: TGCAGCGTTGCCGGGCTCGGTTCTAATGAAAAACTGTTTTTT.

V usage is TRBV29-1 and J usage is TRBJ1-2, with D perhaps TRBD1 (6 bases). The germline CDR1 and CDR2 sequences are SQVTM and ANQGSEA. This CDR3 is 12 amino acids long. Trimming shortened V by 7 bases and J by 4 bases, and 13 bases separated the two germline ends. CDR3: CSDTGTPYGYTF. CDR3 coding DNA: TGCAGCGATACCGGGACACCCTATGGCTACACCTTC.

This clonotype has more than one count but fewer than ten. The chain carries TRBV4-3 and TRBJ2-5, with D perhaps being TRBD1 or TRBD2 (5 bases each). The CDR3 contains 16 residues. V was cut by 4 bases and J by 5 bases, with 20 bases left in between. Germline V lookup: CDR1 LGHNA, CDR2 YSLEER. DNA for the CDR3: TGCGCCAGCAGCCCAACCGGGGCAAACGAAATGGAGACCCAGTACTTC. It translates to CASSPTGANEMETQYF.